This T cell receptor (beta chain) is drawn from a study of blood T cells in healthy people across ages. Study as a whole: The template switching approach captured approximately one barcoded beta molecule for every two T cells. The study, taken as a whole, reports: It was the long-lived donors that had more naive CD4+ cells and higher diversity than aged donors.

A remark on this clonotype: The antigen is not known.

The use of a sample-barcoded 5' primer and a J-beta primer mix characterized a second PCR of roughly 7 to 11 cycles. TCRdb reanalysed the 5' RACE reads using MiXCR and keeps one entry per CDR3 protein. The repertoire holds hundreds of thousands of distinct CDR3 sequences, around 45% seen once, with approximately 19% in the top ten. Isolation yielded PBMCs, at least 7 million per sample, in every case. The source material was blood. This TCR was sampled from a man aged 60-69 years in good health.

In nucleotides, the CDR3 is TGTGCCAGCAGCCCCGAGGGTGGGGAGGAGACCCAGTACTTC. Translating gives CASSPEGGEETQYF. The chain combines TRBV7-2 with TRBJ2-5; perhaps TRBD2 as D (5 bases). The CDR3 sequence is 14 residues long. The germline V and J ends were trimmed by 5 bases and 5 bases, with 15 bases remaining between them. CDR1 is SGHTA and CDR2 is FQGNSA in the germline V gene.